Each of the 5 T cell receptor beta chains below was sequenced from the same sample in a study of T-cell memory formation after mild COVID-19. TCRdb passed the 5' RACE reads through MiXCR, listing each CDR3 protein once. This table holds 550,000 to 700,000 distinct CDR3 sequences, roughly 18% found once. The specimen was PBMCs or a T cell subset sorted from them (not recorded which). Every receptor here comes from an adult woman who had mild COVID-19 (a few samples of this study predate the infection). Cell type and time point are not known.

CDR3 region: CASSLEGSRGVNIDTQYF. The CDR3 nucleotides are TGTGCCAGCAGCTTAGAGGGGTCCAGGGGGGTAAATATCGATACGCAGTATTTT. The chain carries TRBV7-6 and TRBJ2-3, with a possible D match to TRBD1 (7 bases). The CDR3 extends over 18 amino acids. Trimming stripped 1 base from V and 6 bases from J, with 23 bases between. Germline loops: CDR1 SGHVS, CDR2 FNYEAQ.

This chain connects TRBV2 to TRBJ2-3; perhaps TRBD2 as D (5 bases). V lost 2 bases, J lost 1 base, and 10 bases lay in between. CDR1 and CDR2 (germline): SNHLY, FYNNEI. The CDR3 spans 15 residues. CDR3 loop: CASSESASRTDTQYF. The CDR3 bases are TGTGCCAGCAGTGAATCGGCTAGCCGCACAGATACGCAGTATTTT.

The chain couples TRBV9 to TRBJ2-1; D ambiguous. The CDR3 spans 14 residues. Trimming shortened V by 0 bases and J by 7 bases, and 11 bases separated the two germline ends. Germline-derived CDR1 and CDR2 are SGDLS and YYNGEE. This CDR3 reads CASSVEVMGNEQFF. The DNA for the CDR3 is TGTGCCAGCAGCGTAGAGGTCATGGGGAATGAGCAGTTCTTC.

The chain carries TRBV6-1 and TRBJ1-2; TRBD1 is a possible D gene (5 bases). CDR1 is MNHNS, CDR2 SASEGT, per germline. The CDR3 totals 15 residues. The V gene lost 7 bases and the J gene lost 2 bases, with 17 bases spanning the gap. The CDR3 DNA sequence: TGTGCCAGCACTCTAAGCGTGGGGGAGAACTATGGCTACACCTTC. Translating it yields CASTLSVGENYGYTF.

This clonotype was seen once. The V and J genes are TRBV4-3 and TRBJ2-3, with a weak D call TRBD2 (6 bases). CDR3 length equals 13 residues. Germline V gives CDR1 LGHNA, CDR2 YSLEER. Trimming pared 6 bases from V and 2 bases from J, leaving 9 bases between. As DNA, the CDR3 is TGCGCCAGCAGAGGCGGGACCACAGATACGCAGTATTTT. This gives the protein CASRGGTTDTQYF.